One sample yielded the 12 T cell receptor beta chains listed below, sequenced in a study of cytomegalovirus exposure and HLA in healthy donors. Only in-frame clones appear in the TCRdb table, and some are missing; sequencing was by immunoSEQ multiplex PCR. The sample contains fewer than 350,000 clones, roughly 90% of which appear only once. Sequencing was performed on PBMCs. The receptor source for this set is a woman aged 18 to 35 in good health and CMV-seronegative.

The chain joins TRBV7-8 to TRBJ1-2; a weak D match, TRBD1 (5 bases). CDR3 length: 17 residues. Germline loops: CDR1 SGHVS, CDR2 FQNEAQ. V lost 5 bases and J 2 bases, leaving 21 bases between the germline ends. As DNA, the CDR3 is TGTGCCAGCAGCAGAACCGATCCGACAGTAATCAACTATGGCTACACCTTC. Its protein is CASSRTDPTVINYGYTF.

The V and J genes are TRBV19 and TRBJ2-5; D unresolved. Germline CDR1 reads LNHDA; CDR2 reads SQIVND (reference sequence). Deletions cut 7 bases from V and 2 bases from J, with 17 bases between. This CDR3 has 15 residues. The CDR3 here is CASIFLFVLQETQYF. The CDR3 bases are TGTGCCAGTATTTTTCTTTTCGTGTTACAAGAGACCCAGTACTTC.

The J gene is TRBJ2-3, the V gene TRBV30, with 11 bases lining up with TRBD2. This CDR3 comprises 16 residues. Trimming at V came to 3 bases and at J to 4 bases, leaving 9 bases not matched to a gene. Germline CDR1 GTSNPN, CDR2 SVGIG (reference sequence). CDR3 coding DNA: TGTGCCTGGAGGGCCATTAGCGGGAGGGCCTCAGATACGCAGTATTTT. Protein sequence: CAWRAISGRASDTQYF.

This clone showed up just a few times. The J gene is TRBJ2-1, the V gene TRBV18, with 12 bases identical to TRBD2. The CDR3 has 16 amino acids. Trimming took 5 bases from V and 4 from J; bases not matched to a gene: 6. Per germline, CDR1 KGHSH and CDR2 LQKENI. In DNA, the CDR3 is TGTGCCAGCTCAGTAGGACTAGCGGGATTGTACAATGAGCAGTTCTTC. It codes for CASSVGLAGLYNEQFF.

J is TRBJ2-2 and V is TRBV7-3; D uncertain. Trimming cost V 1 base and J 1 base, with 13 bases left between them. Germline CDR1 is SGHTA and CDR2 is FQGTGA. CDR3 size: 17 residues. CDR3 sequence: CASSLNSAEENTGELFF. CDR3 DNA: TGTGCCAGCAGCTTAAATTCTGCGGAAGAGAACACCGGGGAGCTGTTTTTT. Variable domain in full (rest from reference TRBV7-3 and TRBJ2-2): GAGVSQTPSNKVTEKGKYVELRCDPISGHTALYWYRQSLGQGPEFLIYFQGTGAADDSGLPNDRFFAVRPEGSVSTLKIQRTERGDSAVYLCASSLNSAEENTGELFFGEGSRLTVL.

This chain links TRBV6-5 with TRBJ2-4; D perhaps matches TRBD1 (6 bases). This CDR3 is 12 amino acids long. The V gene's germline CDR1 is MNHEY and CDR2 SVGAGI. Deletions cut 5 bases from V and 5 bases from J, with 7 bases between. The DNA for the CDR3 is TGTGCCAGCAGTGACAGGCAAAACATTCAGTACTTC. Its translation: CASSDRQNIQYF.

This clone has a handful of counts. The V gene is TRBV7-8, the J gene TRBJ1-5; D possibly corresponds to TRBD1 (5 bases). The CDR3 totals 12 residues. Germline lookup yields CDR1 SGHVS and CDR2 FQNEAQ. Trimming left V 2 bases short and J 6 bases short, with 5 bases between. The DNA for the CDR3 is TGTGCCAGCAGCTTACAGGGTCAGCCCCAGCATTTT. Its translation: CASSLQGQPQHF.

The chain combines TRBV6-1 with TRBJ2-5, with D possibly being TRBD1 (6 bases). Deletions cut 0 bases from V and 1 base from J, with 12 bases between. Germline V gene data show CDR1 as MNHNS and CDR2 as SASEGT. This CDR3 is built from 16 residues. CDR3 sequence: CASSEAPQGPQETQYF. In nucleotides, the CDR3 is TGTGCCAGCAGTGAAGCGCCACAGGGCCCCCAAGAGACCCAGTACTTC.

The chain recombines TRBV10-3 with TRBJ2-7; 8 nucleotides match TRBD1. The CDR3 is made up of 15 amino acids. Trimming at V came to 2 bases and at J to 2 bases, leaving 5 bases not matched to a gene. CDR1 ENHRY and CDR2 SYGVKD come from the germline V gene. The CDR3 sequence: CAISEQGQATYEQYF. DNA for the CDR3: TGTGCCATCAGTGAGCAGGGACAGGCAACCTACGAGCAGTACTTC.

The V and J genes are TRBV10-2 and TRBJ2-2; D is uncertain. The CDR3 totals 11 residues. Trimming removed 7 bases from V and 3 bases from J, with 3 bases in between. Per germline, CDR1 WSHSY and CDR2 SAAADI. CDR3 in DNA: TGCGCCAGCATCTACACCGGGGAGCTGTTTTTT. It is translated as CASIYTGELFF.

The V gene is TRBV6-6, the J gene TRBJ1-1, with TRBD1 identical over 9 bases. The CDR3 is 14 amino acids. Germline V gene lookup returns CDR1 MNHNY and CDR2 SVGAGI (reference sequence). Trimming cost V 6 bases and J 3 bases; bases outside gene matches: 5. DNA for the CDR3: TGTGCCAGCAGGGTACAGGGGGCTTACACTGAAGCTTTCTTT. Amino acids: CASRVQGAYTEAFF.

The V and J genes are TRBV4-3 and TRBJ2-3, with TRBD2 identical over 9 bases. This CDR3 has 15 amino acids. V dropped 0 bases and J dropped 4; count of bases not matched to a gene: 2. Germline lookup yields CDR1 LGHNA and CDR2 YSLEER. The DNA of the CDR3 is TGCGCCAGCAGCCAAGATCGACTAGCGGCAGATACGCAGTATTTT. Translated: CASSQDRLAADTQYF.